Described below is a single T cell receptor (beta chain) sequence and its context. Its antigen is currently unknown. The source of the sample is a study of OX40 agonist ivuxolimab in advanced cancers. Profiling relied on immunoSEQ multiplex PCR, and the TCRdb table lists in-frame clones only, not all of them. This sample has around 50,000 clones, with approximately 94% found just once. The V and J ends lost 5 bases and 10 bases respectively, with 15 bases between them. The CDR3 loop spans 14 amino acids. In germline, CDR1 is MDHEN, CDR2 SYDVKM. Findings and caveats of the study: Researchers report that CD8+ T cells had, on average, more expanded clones than CD4+.

The source is an adult with an advanced solid tumor such as melanoma, head and neck, liver or kidney cancer. The specimen was CD4+ or CD8+ T cells sorted from blood, collected in a trial of the OX40 agonist ivuxolimab. The rearrangement links TRBV28 to TRBJ1-6; a possible D gene is TRBD1 (5 bases). The CDR3 reads CASSPRGGKSPLHF. Here the CDR3 DNA reads TGTGCCAGCAGTCCCCGGGGGGGGAAGTCACCCCTCCACTTT.